A single T cell receptor beta chain is shown here with its context. This entry belongs to a study of lymphopenia after photon versus proton radiotherapy. Here immunoSEQ multiplex PCR was the method, and the copy in TCRdb shows in-frame clones only, minus some. The sample contains approximately 170,000 clones, about 88% of which appear only once. This specimen consisted of peripheral blood, obtained from a patient treated with photon-based radiotherapy. The clonotype comes from a man aged 45-60 years with gastric cancer.

CDR3 amino acids: CASSQDNETEETQYF. The CDR3 DNA reads TGCGCCAGCAGCCAAGATAACGAGACGGAAGAGACCCAGTACTTC. V is TRBV4-3 and J is TRBJ2-5; D is uncertain. The germline V and J ends were trimmed by 0 bases and 3 bases, with 11 bases remaining between them. CDR3 length equals 15 residues. CDR1 and CDR2 from the germline V gene are LGHNA and YSLEER.